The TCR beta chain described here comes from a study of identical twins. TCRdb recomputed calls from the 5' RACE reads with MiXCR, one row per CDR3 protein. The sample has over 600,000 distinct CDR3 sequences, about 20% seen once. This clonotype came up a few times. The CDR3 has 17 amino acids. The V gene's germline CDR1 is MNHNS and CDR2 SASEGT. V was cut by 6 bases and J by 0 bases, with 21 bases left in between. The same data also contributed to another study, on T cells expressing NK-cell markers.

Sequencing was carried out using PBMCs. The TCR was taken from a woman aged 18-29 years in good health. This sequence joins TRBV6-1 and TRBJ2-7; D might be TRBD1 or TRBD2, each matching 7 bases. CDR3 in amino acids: CASRAGLGTDSSYEQYF. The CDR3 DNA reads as TGTGCCAGCAGAGCGGGACTTGGGACAGATAGCTCCTACGAGCAGTACTTC.